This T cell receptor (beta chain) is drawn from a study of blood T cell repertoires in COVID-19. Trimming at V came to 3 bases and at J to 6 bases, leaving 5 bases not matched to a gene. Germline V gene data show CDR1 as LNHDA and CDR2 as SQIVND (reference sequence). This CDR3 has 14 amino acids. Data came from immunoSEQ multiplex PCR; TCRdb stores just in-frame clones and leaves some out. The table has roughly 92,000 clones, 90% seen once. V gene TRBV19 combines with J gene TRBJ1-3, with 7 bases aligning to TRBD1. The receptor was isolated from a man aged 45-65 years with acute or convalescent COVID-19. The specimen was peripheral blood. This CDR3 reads CASSMPGQPNTIYF. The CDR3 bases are TGTGCCAGTAGTATGCCGGGACAGCCAAACACCATATATTTT.